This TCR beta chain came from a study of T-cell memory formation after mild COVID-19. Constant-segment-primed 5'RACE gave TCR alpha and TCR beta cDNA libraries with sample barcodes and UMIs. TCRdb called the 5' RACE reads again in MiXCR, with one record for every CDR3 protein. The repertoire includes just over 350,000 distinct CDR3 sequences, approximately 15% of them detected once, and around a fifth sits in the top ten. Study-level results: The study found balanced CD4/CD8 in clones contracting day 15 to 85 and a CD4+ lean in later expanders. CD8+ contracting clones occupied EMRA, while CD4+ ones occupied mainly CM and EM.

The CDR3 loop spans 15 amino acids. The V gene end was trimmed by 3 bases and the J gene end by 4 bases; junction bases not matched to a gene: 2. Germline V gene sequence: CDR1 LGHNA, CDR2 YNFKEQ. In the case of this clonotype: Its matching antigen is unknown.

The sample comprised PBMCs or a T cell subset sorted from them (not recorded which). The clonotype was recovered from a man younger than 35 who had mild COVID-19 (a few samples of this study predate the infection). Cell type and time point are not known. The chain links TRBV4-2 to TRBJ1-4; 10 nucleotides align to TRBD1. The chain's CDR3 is CASSQDRGFNEKLFF. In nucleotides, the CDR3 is TGTGCCAGCAGCCAGGACAGGGGGTTTAATGAAAAACTGTTTTTT.